This is a list of T cell receptor beta chains from one sample in a study of blood T cell repertoires in COVID-19. Assay used: immunoSEQ multiplex PCR; TCRdb lists only in-frame clones, some missing. The sample carries 90,000 or so clones, around 67% recorded once. Sample: peripheral blood. Receptors were obtained from a woman aged 55-75 years in a cohort sampled during active or convalescent COVID-19. Both conserved end residues are part of each CDR3. D genes are given only for firm matches. Expanded clones are given a class, and other clones once, few, many or no size at all.

>-|TRBJ2-2|TRBV2|-
CASRTETNTGELFF
TGTGCCAGCAGGACAGAAACGAACACCGGGGAGCTGTTTTTT
>-|TRBJ2-2|TRBV7-3|-
CASSSVSTGELFF
TGTGCCAGCAGCTCCGTGAGCACCGGGGAGCTGTTTTTT
>few|TRBJ2-2|TRBV28|TRBD2
CASTRGGANTGELFF
TGTGCCAGCACCCGGGGGGGCGCGAACACCGGGGAGCTGTTTTTT
>-|TRBJ2-1|TRBV19|-
CASSSGHVYNEQFF
TGTGCCAGTAGCTCGGGACACGTTTACAATGAGCAGTTCTTC
>once|TRBJ2-7|TRBV10-3|TRBD1
CAISEPGQGSYEQYF
TGTGCCATCAGTGAGCCGGGACAGGGCTCCTACGAGCAGTACTTC
>-|TRBJ1-2|TRBV9|-
CASSVGGKNYGYTF
TGTGCCAGCAGCGTAGGGGGCAAAAACTATGGCTACACCTTC
>-|TRBJ2-7|TRBV2|-
CASRSQGSTGEQYF
TGTGCCAGCAGGTCACAGGGCTCTACAGGCGAGCAGTACTTC
>-|TRBJ2-7|TRBV7-9|TRBD2
CASSRLGLAGGKHTYEQYF
TGTGCCAGCAGCCGCCTGGGTCTAGCGGGGGGCAAACATACCTACGAGCAGTACTTC
>-|TRBJ1-5|TRBV6-5|-
CATPADPQHF
TGTGCCACCCCAGCGGACCCGCAGCATTTT
>-|TRBJ2-2|TRBV24-1|TRBD2
CAPRGRGGQSTGELFF
TGTGCCCCGCGGGGGCGGGGGGGGCAGAGCACCGGGGAGCTGTTTTTT
>-|TRBJ2-3|TRBV19|TRBD2
CASSIARTSGGKDTQYF
TGTGCCAGTAGTATAGCCCGGACTAGCGGGGGGAAAGATACGCAGTATTTT
>-|TRBJ2-1|TRBV7-3|TRBD1
CASSPVAGGYNEQFF
TGTGCCAGCAGCCCCGTGGCAGGGGGCTACAATGAGCAGTTCTTC
>few|TRBJ2-7|TRBV29-1|-
CSVEGQGSEQYF
TGCAGCGTTGAGGGGCAGGGGAGTGAGCAGTACTTC
>-|TRBJ1-6|TRBV6-6|TRBD1
CASSYAGGRTNSPLHF
TGTGCCAGCAGTTACGCAGGGGGCCGTACTAATTCACCCCTCCACTTT
>-|TRBJ2-1|TRBV7-3|TRBD2
CASSPGLAGGQKQFF
TGTGCCAGCAGCCCCGGACTAGCGGGGGGGCAAAAGCAGTTCTTC
>-|TRBJ1-1|TRBV9|TRBD1
CASSGGTGAFMNTEAFF
TGTGCCAGCAGCGGCGGGACAGGGGCCTTTATGAACACTGAAGCTTTCTTT
>-|TRBJ2-4|TRBV29-1|-
CSVEDTGVAKNIQYF
TGCAGCGTTGAAGATACCGGAGTAGCCAAAAACATTCAGTACTTC
>-|TRBJ2-1|TRBV14|-
CASSQVRGYNEQFF
TGTGCCAGCAGCCAAGTGCGAGGGTACAATGAGCAGTTCTTC
>-|TRBJ1-1|TRBV18|-
CASSPPDRNTEAFF
TGTGCCAGCTCACCACCGGACAGGAACACTGAAGCTTTCTTT
>many|TRBJ1-4|TRBV29-1|-
CSVQLANNEKLFF
TGCAGCGTACAGCTAGCTAATAATGAAAAACTGTTTTTT
>-|TRBJ2-6|TRBV2|TRBD1
CASSEVRGFFDVANVLTF
TGTGCCAGCAGTGAGGTCAGGGGGTTTTTCGATGTGGCCAACGTCCTGACTTTC
>-|TRBJ2-2|TRBV7-3|TRBD1
CASSLRQGASTGELFF
TGTGCCAGCAGCCTTCGTCAGGGGGCGTCCACCGGGGAGCTGTTTTTT
>-|TRBJ2-3|TRBV27|-
CASSFLAGRTDTQYF
-
>-|TRBJ1-5|TRBV19|TRBD1
CASSPRDRYNQPQHF
TGTGCCAGTAGTCCAAGGGACAGATACAATCAGCCCCAGCATTTT
>-|TRBJ1-2|TRBV18|-
CASSPQGAYGYTF
TGTGCCAGCTCACCCCAGGGTGCCTATGGCTACACCTTC
>-|TRBJ2-1|TRBV15|-
CATSRDVRANEQFF
TGTGCCACCAGCAGAGATGTCAGGGCGAATGAGCAGTTCTTC
>-|TRBJ2-5|TRBV6-5|TRBD1
CASRGGTGRRETQYF
TGTGCCAGCAGGGGGGGGACAGGGAGGAGAGAGACCCAGTACTTC
>many|TRBJ2-7|TRBV5-5|-
CASSFRHESSYEQYF
TGTGCCAGCAGCTTCAGGCACGAGAGCTCCTACGAGCAGTACTTC
>few|TRBJ1-5|TRBV5-1|TRBD1
CASSYRGIDQPQHF
TGCGCCAGCAGCTACAGGGGTATCGATCAGCCCCAGCATTTT
>few|TRBJ1-1|TRBV2|-
CASRPEGVRGAFF
TGTGCCAGCAGACCCGAGGGGGTTAGGGGAGCTTTCTTT
>-|TRBJ2-2|TRBV7-2|TRBD2
CASSPYAGGRSGELFF
TGTGCCAGCAGCCCCTATGCGGGGGGGCGATCCGGGGAGCTGTTTTTT
>once|TRBJ2-7|TRBV11-3|-
CASSLDTSGYEQYF
TGTGCCAGCAGCTTAGATACGTCAGGCTACGAGCAGTACTTC
>-|TRBJ1-4|TRBV13|TRBD1
CPTTTKGTGHDRDEKLFF
TGTCCCACCACCACCAAAGGGACAGGGCACGACCGGGATGAAAAACTGTTTTTT
>once|TRBJ2-1|TRBV6-2/TRBV6-3|TRBD2
CASSSGGAYNEQFF
TGTGCCAGCAGTTCGGGGGGGGCGTACAATGAGCAGTTCTTC
>-|TRBJ1-3|TRBV4-1|-
CASSQGGLGGNTIYF
TGCGCCAGCAGCCAAGGAGGGCTGGGCGGAAACACCATATATTTT
>-|TRBJ1-1|TRBV14|TRBD1
CASSQDGLGAGGFGTEAFF
TGTGCCAGCAGCCAAGATGGACTGGGGGCAGGGGGCTTTGGAACTGAAGCTTTCTTT
>-|TRBJ1-3|TRBV6-5|-
CASSYEGNSGNTIYF
TGTGCCAGCAGTTACGAGGGAAACTCTGGAAACACCATATATTTT
>-|TRBJ1-2|TRBV7-9|TRBD1
CATMGGTGPYGYTF
TGTGCCACCATGGGTGGGACAGGGCCCTATGGCTACACCTTC
>once|TRBJ2-7|TRBV4-1|TRBD1
CASSTGTGSYEQYF
TGCGCCAGCAGCACCGGGACAGGGTCCTACGAGCAGTACTTC
>-|TRBJ2-2|TRBV7-2|-
CASSFRLIHGELFF
TGTGCCAGCAGCTTTAGACTAATTCACGGGGAGCTGTTTTTT
>-|TRBJ2-1|TRBV21-1|-
CASSRSVSSYNEQFF
TGTGCCAGCAGCCGGTCGGTGAGCTCCTACAATGAGCAGTTCTTC
>few|TRBJ2-7|TRBV11-2|TRBD1
CASSLDLVGTAYEQYF
TGTGCCAGCAGCTTAGATCTTGTCGGGACAGCCTACGAGCAGTACTTC
>-|TRBJ2-3|TRBV3-1/TRBV3-2|TRBD1
CASSQVGQGATDTQYF
TGTGCCAGCAGCCAAGTAGGGCAGGGGGCCACAGATACGCAGTATTTT
>-|TRBJ2-1|TRBV18|TRBD2
CASSPPSGASYNEQFF
TGTGCCAGCTCACCACCAAGCGGGGCTAGCTACAATGAGCAGTTCTTC
>-|TRBJ2-2|TRBV4-1|TRBD1
CASSQVGLQGLRNTGELFF
TGCGCCAGCAGCCAAGTTGGTTTACAGGGGCTTCGAAACACCGGGGAGCTGTTTTTT
>-|TRBJ2-7|TRBV7-2|-
CASKTGYEQYF
TGTGCCAGCAAAACGGGGTACGAGCAGTACTTC
>many|TRBJ2-3|TRBV5-1|TRBD1
CASTLGTGPSTDTQYF
TGCGCCAGCACACTGGGGACAGGACCCAGCACAGATACGCAGTATTTT
>-|TRBJ2-1|TRBV21-1|-
CASSKGASGGARNEQFF
TGTGCCAGCAGCAAAGGGGCTAGCGGGGGGGCGCGGAATGAGCAGTTCTTC
>-|TRBJ2-3|TRBV7-9|TRBD1
CASSLLDRGMGDTQYF
TGTGCCAGCAGCTTACTCGACAGGGGCATGGGGGATACGCAGTATTTT
>few|TRBJ1-1|TRBV9|-
CASSGTFVGHEAFF
TGTGCCAGCAGCGGCACTTTCGTTGGGCATGAAGCTTTCTTT
>-|TRBJ2-3|TRBV7-3|TRBD2
CASSLTGLAGASDTQYF
TGTGCCAGCAGCTTAACGGGACTAGCGGGGGCCTCAGATACGCAGTATTTT
>-|TRBJ1-4|TRBV19|-
CASSIYQGHKMEKLFF
TGTGCCAGTAGTATATATCAGGGCCATAAAATGGAAAAACTGTTTTTT
>-|TRBJ1-5|TRBV5-1|-
CASSLGGRGDQPQHF
TGCGCCAGCAGCTTGGGAGGCAGGGGCGATCAGCCCCAGCATTTT
>-|TRBJ1-2|TRBV19|TRBD1
CASSTRGHGYTF
TGTGCCAGTAGTACCAGGGGGCACGGCTACACCTTC
>-|TRBJ2-7|TRBV7-2|-
CASSLALAYEQYF
TGTGCCAGCAGCTTAGCGCTAGCCTACGAGCAGTACTTC
>-|TRBJ2-3|TRBV6-2/TRBV6-3|TRBD1
CASSRTGTGGFTDTQYF
TGTGCCAGCAGTCGTACCGGGACAGGGGGCTTCACAGATACGCAGTATTTT
>-|TRBJ1-3|TRBV9|-
CASSVDTGGNTIYF
TGTGCCAGCAGCGTAGATACAGGGGGAAACACCATATATTTT
>-|TRBJ2-1|TRBV6-5|-
CASSPHNYNEQFF
TGTGCCAGCAGTCCACACAACTACAATGAGCAGTTCTTC
>-|TRBJ1-2|TRBV5-4|TRBD1
CASSLVGTDYGYTF
TGTGCCAGCAGCTTGGTCGGGACAGACTATGGCTACACCTTC
>-|TRBJ1-2|TRBV5-1|TRBD1
CASSPGLGQLPF
TGCGCCAGCAGCCCGGGTCTGGGACAGCTCCCCTTC